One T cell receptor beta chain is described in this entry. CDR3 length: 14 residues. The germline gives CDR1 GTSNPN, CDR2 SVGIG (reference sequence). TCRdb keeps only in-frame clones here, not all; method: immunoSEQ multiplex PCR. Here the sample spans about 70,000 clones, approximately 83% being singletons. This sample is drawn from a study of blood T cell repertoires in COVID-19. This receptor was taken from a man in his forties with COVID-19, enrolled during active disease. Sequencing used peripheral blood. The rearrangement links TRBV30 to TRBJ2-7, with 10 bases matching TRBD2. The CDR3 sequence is CASRTASGGYEQYF. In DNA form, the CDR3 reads TGTGCATCTAGGACGGCTAGCGGGGGCTACGAGCAGTACTTC.